This TCR beta chain derives from a study of blood T cell repertoires in COVID-19. This clone was detected only a few times. Sequenced by immunoSEQ multiplex PCR; TCRdb stores in-frame clones only, minus some. The sample shows around 200,000 clones, approximately 90% of them seen only once. Germline CDR1 and CDR2: SGHKS and YYEKEE (reference sequence). The V segment lost 5 bases and the J segment 5 bases; nucleotides outside the gene matches: 8. The CDR3 runs to 14 residues. The sample taken for sequencing was peripheral blood. V gene TRBV5-5 combines with J gene TRBJ1-1; 8 bases map to TRBD1. This TCR came from an older man with acute or convalescent COVID-19. CDR3 in DNA: TGTGCCAGCAGTTCCGGACAGGGTGGGACTGAAGCTTTCTTT. Amino acids: CASSSGQGGTEAFF.